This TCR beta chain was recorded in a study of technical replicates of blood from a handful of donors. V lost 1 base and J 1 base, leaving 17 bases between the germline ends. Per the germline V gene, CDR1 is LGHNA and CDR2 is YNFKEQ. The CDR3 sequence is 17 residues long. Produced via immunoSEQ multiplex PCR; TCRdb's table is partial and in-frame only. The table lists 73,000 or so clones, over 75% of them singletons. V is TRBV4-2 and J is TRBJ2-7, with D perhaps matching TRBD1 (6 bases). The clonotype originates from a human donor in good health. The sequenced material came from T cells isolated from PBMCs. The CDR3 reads CASSQVATGTRSYEQYF. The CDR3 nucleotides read TGTGCCAGCAGCCAAGTTGCTACCGGGACACGTTCCTACGAGCAGTACTTC.